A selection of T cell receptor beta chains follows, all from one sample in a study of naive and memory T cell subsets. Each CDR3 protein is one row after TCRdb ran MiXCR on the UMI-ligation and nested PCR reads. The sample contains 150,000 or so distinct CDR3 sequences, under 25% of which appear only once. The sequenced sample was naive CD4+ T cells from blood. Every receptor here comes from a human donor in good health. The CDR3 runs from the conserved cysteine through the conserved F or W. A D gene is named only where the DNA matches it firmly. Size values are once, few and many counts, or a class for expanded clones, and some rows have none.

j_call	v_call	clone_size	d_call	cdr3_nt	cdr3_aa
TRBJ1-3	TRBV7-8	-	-	TGTGCCACCCAAATGGGACCGAGCTCTGGAAACACCATATATTTT	CATQMGPSSGNTIYF
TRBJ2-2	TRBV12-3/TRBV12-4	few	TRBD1	TGTGCCAGCTCCGTCCGGGGACAGCGAGACACCGGGGAGCTGTTTTTT	CASSVRGQRDTGELFF
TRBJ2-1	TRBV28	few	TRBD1	TGTGCCAGCAAACCTTTTTTCAGGGGGTTGCGTGATGAGCAGTTCTTC	CASKPFFRGLRDEQFF
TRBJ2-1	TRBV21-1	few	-	TGTGCCAGCAGCAAACTAGAAACTAGCGGGGGCAATGAGCAGTTCTTC	CASSKLETSGGNEQFF
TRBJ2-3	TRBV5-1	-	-	TGCGCCAGCAGCCCTGGGGAGGAGAGCACAGATACGCAGTATTTT	CASSPGEESTDTQYF
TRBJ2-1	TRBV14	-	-	TGTGCCAGCAGCCAAGGGGGCTTTCCTAACAATGAGCAGTTCTTC	CASSQGGFPNNEQFF
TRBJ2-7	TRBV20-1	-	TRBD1	TGCAGTGCTACCAACTCTCACAGGGGTCAGGAGCAGTACTTC	CSATNSHRGQEQYF
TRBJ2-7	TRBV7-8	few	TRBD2	TGTGCCAGCAGCCCTGGACTAGCGGTCTCCTACGAGCAGTACTTC	CASSPGLAVSYEQYF
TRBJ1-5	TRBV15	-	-	TGTGCCACCAGCAGAGCCGCCAATCAGCCCCAGCATTTT	CATSRAANQPQHF
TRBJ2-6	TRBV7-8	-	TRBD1	TGTGCCAGCAGCCGCCAGGACAGGCGGCAATCTGGGGCCAACGTCCTGACTTTC	CASSRQDRRQSGANVLTF
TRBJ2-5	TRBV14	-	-	TGTGCCAGCAGCCAAGGAGGCAGGGCCGGTGAGACCCAGTACTTC	CASSQGGRAGETQYF
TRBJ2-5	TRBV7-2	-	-	TGTGCCAGCAGCTTAGACCCAGAGACCCAGTACTTC	CASSLDPETQYF
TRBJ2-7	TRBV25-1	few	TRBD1	TGTGCCAGCAGCACAGGGGTTCAGGACGAGCAGTACTTC	CASSTGVQDEQYF
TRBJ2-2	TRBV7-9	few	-	TGTGCCAGCAGACCCTATCCGGGGGCGCGAGGCACCGGGGAGCTGTTTTTT	CASRPYPGARGTGELFF
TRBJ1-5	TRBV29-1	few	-	TGCAGCGTTGGGGAGGGTAGGCAGCCCCAGCATTTT	CSVGEGRQPQHF
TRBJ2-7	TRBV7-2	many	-	TGTGCCAGCAGCTTAGGGCTGGGGCAGTACTTC	CASSLGLGQYF
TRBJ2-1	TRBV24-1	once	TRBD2	TGTGCCACCAGTGATTCCGCCGGGACTAGCGGGATCAGTGAGCAGTTCTTC	CATSDSAGTSGISEQFF
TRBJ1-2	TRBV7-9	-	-	TGTGCCAGCAGCCACAGGAATACTAACTATGGCTACACCTTC	CASSHRNTNYGYTF
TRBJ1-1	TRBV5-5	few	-	TGTGCCAGCAGCTTCTTGATTGGCGCCCCGAGCACTGAAGCTTTCTTT	CASSFLIGAPSTEAFF
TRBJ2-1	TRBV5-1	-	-	TGCGCCAGCAGCTTGGTGTCTAGCTCCTACAATGAGCAGTTCTTC	CASSLVSSSYNEQFF